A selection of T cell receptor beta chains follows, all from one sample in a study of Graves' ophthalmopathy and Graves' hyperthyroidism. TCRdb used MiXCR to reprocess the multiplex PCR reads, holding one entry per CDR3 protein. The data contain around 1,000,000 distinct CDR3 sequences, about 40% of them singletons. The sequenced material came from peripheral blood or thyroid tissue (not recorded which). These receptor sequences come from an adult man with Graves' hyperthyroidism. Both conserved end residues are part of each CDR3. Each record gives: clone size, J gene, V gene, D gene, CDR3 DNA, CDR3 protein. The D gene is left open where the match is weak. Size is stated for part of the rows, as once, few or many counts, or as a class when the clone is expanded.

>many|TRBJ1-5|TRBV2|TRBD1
TGTGCCAGCAGCATAGACAGGGGCCCCGGTCAGCCCCAGCATTTT
CASSIDRGPGQPQHF
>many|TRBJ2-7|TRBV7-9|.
TGTGCCAGCAGCGCGTATGGCGAGCAGTACTTC
CASSAYGEQYF
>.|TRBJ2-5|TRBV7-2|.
TGTGCCAGCAGCCTGGACACATCCGAAGAGACCCAGTACTTC
CASSLDTSEETQYF
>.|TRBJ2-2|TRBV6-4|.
TGTGCCAGCAGTGTGAGTTTCACCGGGGAGCTGTTTTTT
CASSVSFTGELFF
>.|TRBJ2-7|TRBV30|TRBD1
TGTGCCTGGAGTGTAAGGGACAGGGACAATTACGAGCAGTACTTC
CAWSVRDRDNYEQYF
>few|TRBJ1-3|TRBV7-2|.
TGTGCCAGCAGCTTAGCGTTAACACCCCTAACTGGAAACACCATATATTTT
CASSLALTPLTGNTIYF
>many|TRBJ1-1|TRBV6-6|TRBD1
TGTGCCAGCAGTTATGGACAGGGTTCTGAAGCTTTCTTT
CASSYGQGSEAFF
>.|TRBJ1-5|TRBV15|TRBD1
TGTGCCACCAGCAGAACTGCTAGGACAGGGGCAAACAATCAGCCCCAGCATTTT
CATSRTARTGANNQPQHF
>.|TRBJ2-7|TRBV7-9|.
TGTGCCAGCAGCTTAGAGGAAGGGAGGCACGAGCAGTACTTC
CASSLEEGRHEQYF
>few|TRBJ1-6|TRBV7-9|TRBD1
TGTGCCAGCTCACGGATGAACGACAGGGGCGATAATTCACCCCTCCACTTT
CASSRMNDRGDNSPLHF
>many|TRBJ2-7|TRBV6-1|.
TGTGCCAGCAGGAACACGCTGGGAGCCTACGAGCAGTACTTC
CASRNTLGAYEQYF
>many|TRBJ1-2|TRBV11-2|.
TGTGCCAGCAGCGTCGCCGGGAAATATGGCTACACCTTC
CASSVAGKYGYTF
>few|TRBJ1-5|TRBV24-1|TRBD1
TGTGCCACCAGTGACAAACCGGGACAGGGATATCCCCAGCCCCAGCATTTT
CATSDKPGQGYPQPQHF
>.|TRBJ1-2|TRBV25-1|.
TGTGCTAGAGTTGATTCGGGGGACTATGGCTACACCTTC
CARVDSGDYGYTF